The clone carrying this T cell receptor beta chain was observed many times. Trimming stripped 1 base from V and 7 bases from J, with 8 bases between. CDR3 length: 13 residues. Germline CDR1 reads SGHVS; CDR2 reads FQNEAQ. Method: immunoSEQ multiplex PCR; TCRdb's copy keeps in-frame clones and lacks some. The sample contains roughly 170,000 clones, 74% of which appear only once. This record comes from a study of blood T cell repertoires in COVID-19. As for the study in general: T cells, B-cell-depleted T cells, or PBMCs supplied cDNA or gDNA.

The sample was peripheral blood. The origin of this receptor is a woman of 80 years or more with acute or convalescent COVID-19. The rearrangement uses TRBV7-8 and TRBJ1-5; D ambiguous. CDR3 loop: CASSLDLGQPQHF. In nucleotides, the CDR3 is TGTGCCAGCAGCTTAGATCTCGGGCAGCCCCAGCATTTT.